The entry that follows covers one T cell receptor beta chain sequence. No antigen is known for it. The sample holds no much larger clone one base away, and base qualities are not on file. Library prep was done by PCR. TCRdb names Illumina HiSeq 4000 as the instrument used. Bulk TCR libraries were made following a previously described method, with the TCR primers given in Table S5. Purification of total RNA was performed with the Qiagen AllPrep DNA/RNA kit. Before analysis, reads from multiple sequencing runs of the same library were pooled. On the study's bioinformatics: Reads were retained only if an exact TCR constant sequence was present, and the retained reads were trimmed to 150 nt and grouped according to their 12-nt molecular barcodes. Reads inside each barcode group were sub-clustered using a 15% Levenshtein threshold, and a quality-weighted consensus sequence was constructed for each RNA molecule. Non-functional sequences were removed, as were lower-count sequences one edit away from another. On the basis of fitting two negative binomial distributions, barcode sub-clusters with fewer than 20% of the maximum read count were discarded. TCRdb handled the public reads itself, with Q25 trimming in fastp and clone calling in MiXCR, and kept productive beta chains. CDR3 protein duplicates are merged, each entry listing the most common genes and DNA. Clone size and V and J calls follow TCRdb, not the original study. This sample gives more than 450,000 distinct CDR3 sequences in total; 20% to 25% of them show up just once. 0.65% to 0.95% of the sample goes to the ten largest clones.

This entry belongs to a study of molecular identifiers for immune sequencing clone quantification (dated by TCRdb to the late 2010s). Some background on the complete study: For a replicate experiment, RNA from around 20,000 or 100,000 naive CD8 T cells was divided into five aliquots, of which four were sequenced. The study was a methods study using CD8 T cells to benchmark molecular-identifier clustering-based TCR repertoire sequencing (MIDCIRS) and TCR RNA copy counting.

Overall results and qualifications from the work: Identical TCR molecules sharing a barcode could cause highly expanded clone sizes to be underestimated. Spiked-in Jurkat TCR RNA equivalent to a single cell was reported to be detectable even among approximately 1 million naive CD8 T cells. When barcode sub-clustering was left out, chimeric consensus sequences inflated TCR diversity, with chimeras reaching as high as 47%. Clones above 20 RNA copies held over 98% of molecules in CMV-specific effector cells but under 1% in naive cells. Naive libraries contained spiked-in Jurkat TCR RNA (around eleven copies' worth), which is not part of the donor repertoire. Approximately 3 recovered TCR RNA copies per cell were obtained by modeling, versus roughly 9.7 by digital PCR, implying a capture efficiency of about 30%.

Libraries of naive CD8 T cells were built from anywhere between about 17,000 and 1,000,000 sorted cells, with 10%, 30% or 50% of the purified RNA used. Naive CD8 T cells were FACS-sorted as CD8+CD4-CCR7+CD45RA+ on a BD FACSAria II into RLT Plus buffer. Roughly nine TCR copies' worth of Jurkat RNA were spiked into roughly 19,000-1,000,000 naive CD8 T cell samples to test detection sensitivity. Enrichment of CD8 T cells was done with RosetteSep CD8+ T Cell Enrichment Cocktail plus Ficoll-Paque, and ACK red cell lysis came afterward. This sequence was found in a human donor in good health. Some libraries in this study had Jurkat cell RNA spiked in. Input material: naive CD8+ T cells from blood, with Jurkat cell RNA spiked in. What the cell subset or site label conveys for this sample: FACS-sorted CD8+CD4-CCR7+CD45RA+ naive T cells.

The CDR3 has the sequence CSARGLSGWGTEAFF. The DNA reads TGCAGTGCTAGAGGCTTGTCGGGGTGGGGGACTGAAGCTTTCTTT. This receptor chain uses TRBV20-1 and TRBJ1-1; the D segment could be TRBD1, given 5 matching bases. V lost 1 base and J lost 5 bases; the stretch between them is 17 bases long. As encoded in the germline V gene (reference sequence), CDR1 is DFQATT while CDR2 is SNEGSKA. Including the terminal cysteine and phenylalanine, the CDR3 comprises 15 residues. Just CDR3 DNA is preserved here, 45 bases in frame from base 1.